The clone carrying this TCR beta chain showed up just a few times. Antigen: not known. This record comes from a study of cytomegalovirus exposure and HLA in healthy donors. Study findings and constraints: That first-cohort TCR clusters tended to co-occur in the roughly 110 validation repertoires was found in a later analysis.

Here immunoSEQ multiplex PCR was the method, and the copy in TCRdb shows in-frame clones only, minus some. The repertoire holds hundreds of thousands of clones, roughly 83% seen once, with roughly 5.5% in the top ten. Sequences were obtained from PBMCs. The TCR comes from a woman aged 18-35 years in good health and CMV-seronegative.

CDR3 region: CASSFREPNTEAFF. CDR3 nucleotides: TGCGCCAGCAGCTTTAGGGAGCCGAACACTGAAGCTTTCTTT. This chain connects TRBV5-1 to TRBJ1-1, with no clear D. Germline V gene lookup returns CDR1 SGHRS and CDR2 YFSETQ. The CDR3 spans 14 residues. V gave up 2 bases and J gave up 1 base, with 9 bases separating them.